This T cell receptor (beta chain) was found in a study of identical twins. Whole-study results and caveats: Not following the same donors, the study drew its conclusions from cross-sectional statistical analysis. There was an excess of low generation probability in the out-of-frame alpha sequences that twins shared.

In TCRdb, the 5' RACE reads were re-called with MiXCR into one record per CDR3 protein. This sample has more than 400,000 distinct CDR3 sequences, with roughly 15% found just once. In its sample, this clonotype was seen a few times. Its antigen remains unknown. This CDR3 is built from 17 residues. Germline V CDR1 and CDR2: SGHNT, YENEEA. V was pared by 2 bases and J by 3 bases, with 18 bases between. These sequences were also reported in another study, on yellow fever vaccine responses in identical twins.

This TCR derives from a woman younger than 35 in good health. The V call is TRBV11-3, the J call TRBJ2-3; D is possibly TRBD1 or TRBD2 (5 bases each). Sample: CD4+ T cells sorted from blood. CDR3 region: CASSLRVSRGRTDTQYF. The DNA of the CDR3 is TGTGCCAGCAGCTTAAGGGTCAGCCGGGGACGAACAGATACGCAGTATTTT.